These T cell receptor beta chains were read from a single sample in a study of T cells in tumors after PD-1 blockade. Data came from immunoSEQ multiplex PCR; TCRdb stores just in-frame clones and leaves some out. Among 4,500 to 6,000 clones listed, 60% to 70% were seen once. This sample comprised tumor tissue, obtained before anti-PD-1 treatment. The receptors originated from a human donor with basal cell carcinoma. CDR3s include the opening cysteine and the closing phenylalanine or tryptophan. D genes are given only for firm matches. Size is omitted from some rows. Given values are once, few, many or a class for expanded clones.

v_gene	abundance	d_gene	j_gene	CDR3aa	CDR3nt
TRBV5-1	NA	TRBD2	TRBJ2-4	CASSLGGASGDNKLAKNIQYF	TGCGCCAGCAGCTTGGGGGGCGCTAGCGGGGATAATAAACTAGCCAAAAACATTCAGTACTTC
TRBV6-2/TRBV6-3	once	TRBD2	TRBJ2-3	CASSSWTSGTFTDTQYF	TGTGCCAGCAGTTCTTGGACTAGCGGGACCTTCACAGATACGCAGTATTTT
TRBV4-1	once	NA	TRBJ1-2	CASSQENRVGGYTF	TGCGCCAGCAGCCAGGAGAACAGGGTAGGCGGCTACACCTTC
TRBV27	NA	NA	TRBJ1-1	CASSYGNQRTEAFF	TGTGCCAGCAGTTACGGGAATCAAAGAACTGAAGCTTTCTTT
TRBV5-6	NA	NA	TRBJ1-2	CASSLEANYGYTF	TGTGCCAGCAGCTTGGAGGCTAACTATGGCTACACCTTC
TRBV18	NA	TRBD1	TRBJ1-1	CASSRGQGALTEAFF	TGTGCCAGCTCACGAGGACAGGGGGCACTCACTGAAGCTTTCTTT
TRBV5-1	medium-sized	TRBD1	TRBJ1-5	CASRSSPGGGQPQHF	TGCGCCAGCAGATCTTCGCCAGGGGGCGGTCAGCCCCAGCATTTT
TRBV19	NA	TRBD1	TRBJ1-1	CASRRQGDTEAFF	TGTGCCAGTAGAAGACAGGGGGACACTGAAGCTTTCTTT
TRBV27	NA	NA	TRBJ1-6	CASGLLNSPLHF	TGTGCCAGCGGCCTTTTAAATTCACCCCTCCACTTT
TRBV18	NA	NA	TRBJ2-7	CASSQDRSLGEQYF	TGTGCCAGCTCACAAGACAGGAGCCTCGGCGAGCAGTACTTC
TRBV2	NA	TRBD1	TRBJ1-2	CASSLQGEGALDGYTF	TGTGCCAGCAGCCTCCAAGGGGAGGGGGCGCTGGATGGCTACACCTTC
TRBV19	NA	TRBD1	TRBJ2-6	CASSGGTGLGAGANVLTF	TGTGCCAGTAGCGGGGGGACAGGGTTGGGGGCTGGGGCCAACGTCCTGACTTTC
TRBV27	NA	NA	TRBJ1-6	CASSPWGNIYNSPLHF	TGTGCCAGCAGTCCCTGGGGGAACATCTATAATTCACCCCTCCACTTT
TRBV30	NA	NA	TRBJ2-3	CAWSPKGDTQYF	TGTGCCTGGAGTCCCAAGGGGGATACGCAGTATTTT
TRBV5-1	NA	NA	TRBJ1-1	CASSLWGRDTEAFF	TGCGCCAGCAGCTTGTGGGGGCGGGACACTGAAGCTTTCTTT
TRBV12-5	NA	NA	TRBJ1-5	CASGSPGGGRNQPQHF	TGTGCTAGTGGTTCGCCTGGGGGAGGTCGCAATCAGCCCCAGCATTTT
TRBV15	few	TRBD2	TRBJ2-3	CATSRAAGGGDTQYF	TGTGCCACCAGCAGGGCGGCGGGGGGAGGGGATACGCAGTATTTT
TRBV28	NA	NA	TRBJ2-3	CASSFADTQYF	TGTGCCAGCAGTTTCGCAGATACGCAGTATTTT
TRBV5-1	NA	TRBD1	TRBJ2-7	CASSLGQEVSYEQYF	TGCGCCAGCAGCTTAGGACAGGAGGTCTCCTACGAGCAGTACTTC
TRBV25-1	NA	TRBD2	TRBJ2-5	CASSEGAGGPEETQYF	TGTGCCAGCAGTGAAGGGGCGGGGGGGCCGGAAGAGACCCAGTACTTC
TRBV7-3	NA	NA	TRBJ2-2	CASSSSGTRRELFF	TGTGCCAGCAGCTCCTCCGGGACCCGAAGGGAGCTGTTTTTT
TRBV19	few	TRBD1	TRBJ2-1	CASSSHRGSYNEQFF	TGTGCCAGTAGTTCGCACAGGGGATCCTACAATGAGCAGTTCTTC
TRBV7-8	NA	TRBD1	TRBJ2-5	CASSLRDRVETQYF	TGTGCCAGCAGCCTCCGGGACAGGGTTGAGACCCAGTACTTC
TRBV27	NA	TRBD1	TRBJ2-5	CASSSTGGTETQYF	TGTGCCAGCAGCTCGACAGGGGGCACGGAGACCCAGTACTTC
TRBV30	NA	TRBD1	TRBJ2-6	CACSGQGVSGANVLTF	TGTGCCTGTTCGGGACAGGGGGTCTCTGGGGCCAACGTCCTGACTTTC
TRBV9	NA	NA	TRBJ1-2	CASSPPGNSGGYTF	TGTGCCAGCAGCCCGCCGGGGAATAGTGGTGGCTACACCTTC
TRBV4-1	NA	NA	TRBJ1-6	CASAGPNSPLHF	TGCGCCAGTGCGGGGCCAAATTCACCCCTCCACTTT
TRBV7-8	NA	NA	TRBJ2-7	CASSLQAYEQYF	TGTGCCAGCAGCTTACAGGCTTACGAGCAGTACTTC
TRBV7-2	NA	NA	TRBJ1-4	CASSLTGIREKLFF	TGTGCCAGCAGCTTAACGGGGATTCGTGAAAAACTGTTTTTT
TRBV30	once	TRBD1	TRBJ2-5	CAWSDRGNTQTQYF	TGTGCCTGGAGTGACAGGGGTAATACCCAGACCCAGTACTTC
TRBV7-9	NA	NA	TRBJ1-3	CASSPPGNTIYF	TGTGCCAGCAGCCCCCCAGGAAACACCATATATTTT
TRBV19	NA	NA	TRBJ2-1	CASKPVGAYNEQFF	TGTGCCAGCAAGCCAGTGGGGGCCTACAATGAGCAGTTCTTC
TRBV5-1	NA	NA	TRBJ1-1	CASSLPKQNLNTEAFF	TGCGCCAGCAGCTTGCCTAAACAGAACCTGAACACTGAAGCTTTCTTT
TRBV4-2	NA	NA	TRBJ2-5	CASSQDLSRTSETQYF	TGTGCCAGCAGCCAAGATTTGTCGCGGACCTCAGAGACCCAGTACTTC
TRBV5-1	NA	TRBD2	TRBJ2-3	CASSYGASGADTQYF	TGCGCCAGCAGCTATGGTGCTAGCGGGGCAGATACGCAGTATTTT
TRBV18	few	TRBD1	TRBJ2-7	CASSPDRGTSYEQYF	TGTGCCAGCTCACCAGACAGGGGAACCTCCTACGAGCAGTACTTC
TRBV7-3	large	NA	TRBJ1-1	CASSLTGGVQGRTEAFF	TGTGCCAGCAGCTTAACGGGCGGTGTTCAGGGGAGGACTGAAGCTTTCTTT
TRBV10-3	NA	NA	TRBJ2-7	CAISESGYEQYF	TGTGCCATCAGTGAGTCGGGCTACGAGCAGTACTTC
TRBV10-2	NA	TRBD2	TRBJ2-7	CASTDAGGGRTYEQYF	TGCGCCAGCACCGACGCTGGCGGCGGGAGGACCTACGAGCAGTACTTC
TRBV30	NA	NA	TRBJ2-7	CAWSGPTGTHKAEQYF	TGTGCCTGGAGTGGGCCTACCGGGACGCACAAAGCCGAGCAGTACTTC
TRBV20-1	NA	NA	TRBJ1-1	CSARQASEAFF	TGCAGTGCTCGACAGGCGAGTGAAGCTTTCTTT
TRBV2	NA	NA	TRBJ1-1	CASNFINDGNTEAFF	TGTGCCAGCAACTTTATTAATGACGGGAACACTGAAGCTTTCTTT
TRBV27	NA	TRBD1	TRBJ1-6	CASSNRGNNSPLHF	TGTGCCAGCAGTAACAGGGGTAATAATTCACCCCTCCACTTT
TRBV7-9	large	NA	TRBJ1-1	CASSPWAGEAFF	TGTGCCAGCAGCCCGTGGGCAGGTGAAGCTTTCTTT
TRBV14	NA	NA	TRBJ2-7	CASSQDPSIGGLYGYEQYF	TGTGCCAGCAGCCAAGACCCCTCGATAGGGGGGCTATATGGATACGAGCAGTACTTC
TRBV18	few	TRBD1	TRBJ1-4	CASSRGLATGGSSEKLFF	TGTGCCAGCTCACGAGGGCTTGCGACAGGGGGAAGCAGCGAAAAACTGTTTTTT
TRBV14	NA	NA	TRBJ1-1	CASSPAGAPGAGAFF	TGTGCCAGCAGCCCGGCGGGGGCCCCCGGTGCTGGCGCTTTCTTT
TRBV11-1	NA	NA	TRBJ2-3	CASSLWSTDTQYF	TGTGCCAGCAGCTTATGGAGCACAGATACGCAGTATTTT
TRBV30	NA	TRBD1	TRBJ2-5	CAWSHPGQGIQETQYF	TGTGCCTGGAGTCATCCGGGACAGGGTATACAAGAGACCCAGTACTTC
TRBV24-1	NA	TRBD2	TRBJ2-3	CATSEPGLAGGYTQYF	TGTGCCACCAGTGAACCGGGACTAGCGGGGGGGTATACGCAGTATTTT
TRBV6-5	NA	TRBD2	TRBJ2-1	CASRLLAGGFNEQFF	TGTGCCAGCAGGCTCCTAGCGGGGGGGTTCAATGAGCAGTTCTTC
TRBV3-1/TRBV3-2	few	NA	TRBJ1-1	CASSRGSLGRNTEAFF	TGTGCCAGCAGCCGCGGCAGTCTAGGTCGGAACACTGAAGCTTTCTTT
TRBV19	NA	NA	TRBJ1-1	CASSPHGGAGTEAFF	TGTGCCAGTAGTCCACACGGGGGGGCGGGCACTGAAGCTTTCTTT
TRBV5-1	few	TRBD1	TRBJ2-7	CASSLDRDSNYEQYF	TGCGCCAGCAGCTTGGATAGGGACAGCAACTACGAGCAGTACTTC
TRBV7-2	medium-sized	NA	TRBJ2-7	CASRSQGLASYEQYF	TGTGCCAGCAGATCGCAAGGGCTAGCCTCCTACGAGCAGTACTTC